Listed here are 17 T cell receptor beta chains from one sample, sequenced in a study of CD8 T cells in Susac syndrome. When the RNA was reverse transcribed, random hexamers were used with an input of roughly 0.45 to 1 ug. TCRdb itself ran the immunoSEQ multiplex PCR reads through MiXCR, one entry per CDR3 protein. The sample shows about 130,000 distinct CDR3 sequences, about 95% of them seen only once. Material: CD4+ T cells from PBMCs. Receptor source: a human donor with multiple sclerosis.

A single count supports this clonotype. The chain uses TRBV20-1 and TRBJ2-1; 8 nucleotides match TRBD1. V was pared by 3 bases and J by 0 bases, with 19 bases of the junction left unmatched. Per germline, CDR1 DFQATT and CDR2 SNEGSKA (reference sequence). The CDR3 length is 20 residues. The CDR3 reads CSARERVGQGGLGSYNEQFF. The CDR3 DNA follows: TGCAGTGCTAGGGAAAGGGTAGGACAGGGAGGCTTGGGCTCCTACAATGAGCAGTTCTTC.

The J gene is TRBJ1-1, the V gene TRBV6-2 or TRBV6-3, with D possibly matching TRBD1 (6 bases). The CDR3 spans 11 residues. Per germline, CDR1 MNHEY and CDR2 SVGEGT. Trimming cost V 7 bases and J 6 bases, with 9 bases left between them. The CDR3 DNA reads as TGTGCCAGCATGGGGGCCTCTGAAGCTTTCTTT. Its translation is CASMGASEAFF.

The rearrangement links TRBV7-6 to TRBJ1-5; 9 bases map to TRBD1. The germline V gene has CDR1 SGHVS and CDR2 FNYEAQ. After removal of 5 bases from V and 2 bases from J, the junction contained 1 base not matched to a gene. The CDR3 loop spans 14 amino acids. The DNA for the CDR3 is TGTGCCAGCAGCGGGGACAGGGGCAATCAGCCCCAGCATTTT. Translating it yields CASSGDRGNQPQHF.

V usage is TRBV20-1 and J usage is TRBJ2-7; D is unresolved. Trimming left V 1 base short and J 3 bases short, with 10 bases between. The CDR3 has 13 amino acids. From germline, CDR1 is DFQATT and CDR2 SNEGSKA (reference sequence). This CDR3 reads CSARGDRHYEQYF. CDR3 bases: TGCAGTGCTAGAGGGGATCGACACTACGAGCAGTACTTC.

The chain joins TRBV4-1 to TRBJ1-1; D not certain. V lost 4 bases to trimming and J lost 4 bases, with 10 bases between them. The V gene's germline CDR1 is MGHRA and CDR2 YSYEKL. The CDR3 consists of 13 residues. The CDR3 coding sequence is TGCGCCAGCAGCCCTCAGATTTTCACTGAAGCTTTCTTT. Amino acids: CASSPQIFTEAFF.

The chain is built from TRBV5-6 and TRBJ1-1; D is unresolved. CDR1 is SGHDT and CDR2 is YYEEEE in the germline V gene. The CDR3 extends over 14 amino acids. V was pared by 3 bases and J by 1 base, with 10 bases between. This CDR3 is CASSSLTGNTEAFF. The CDR3 DNA sequence: TGTGCCAGCAGCTCACTTACGGGGAACACTGAAGCTTTCTTT.

The gene calls are TRBV19 and TRBJ2-1; possible D gene TRBD2, 6 bases. In germline, CDR1 is LNHDA, CDR2 SQIVND (reference sequence). Trimming pared 3 bases from V and 7 bases from J, leaving 10 bases between. This CDR3 comprises 13 residues. The CDR3 DNA reads TGTGCCAGTAGTATCGGGGCGGGAAATGAGCAGTTCTTC. Amino acid sequence: CASSIGAGNEQFF.

This rearrangement joins TRBV29-1 to TRBJ1-4; possible D gene TRBD1, 5 bases. CDR1 SQVTM and CDR2 ANQGSEA come from the germline V gene. Deletions cut 3 bases from V and 6 bases from J, with 17 bases between. The CDR3 covers 15 residues. The CDR3 region has the DNA TGCAGCGTTGAGGTCGGCAGGGACTACGATGAAAAACTGTTTTTT. The encoded protein is CSVEVGRDYDEKLFF.

The chain recombines TRBV25-1 with TRBJ2-5; D is unresolved. Germline V lookup: CDR1 MGHDK, CDR2 SYGVNS. The CDR3 is 16 residues long. The ends were cut back, 2 bases at V and 5 bases at J, with 18 bases in the middle. The CDR3 region is CASSEHLTYLGETQYF. The CDR3 nucleotides read TGTGCCAGCAGTGAACATTTGACATATTTGGGGGAGACCCAGTACTTC.

The chain recombines TRBV19 with TRBJ2-1; maybe TRBD2 (6 bases). The ends were cut back, 3 bases at V and 9 bases at J, with 9 bases in the middle. The CDR3 extends over 12 amino acids. Germline values: CDR1 LNHDA, CDR2 SQIVND (reference sequence). The CDR3 spells CASSMGGGEQFF. The CDR3, as DNA: TGTGCCAGTAGTATGGGGGGAGGTGAGCAGTTCTTC.

The chain combines TRBV18 with TRBJ1-2; 8 positions agree with TRBD1. The ends lost 3 bases at V and 4 bases at J; junction bases unmatched: 7. The CDR3 has 15 residues. Germline V gene sequence: CDR1 KGHSH, CDR2 LQKENI. The CDR3 nucleotides are TGTGCCAGCTCACCGGACAGGGTTGAAAGCTATGGCTACACCTTC. Translation gives CASSPDRVESYGYTF.

The V gene is TRBV10-2, the J gene TRBJ1-1, with D unclear. The CDR3 spans 13 residues. CDR1 is WSHSY and CDR2 is SAAADI in the germline V gene. The V gene lost 6 bases and the J gene lost 3 bases, with 11 bases spanning the gap. CDR3 sequence reads: CASSRGGDTEAFF. The CDR3 DNA sequence: TGCGCCAGCAGCCGAGGCGGGGACACTGAAGCTTTCTTT.

This chain joins TRBV30 and TRBJ1-1, with D unclear. Trimming removed 5 bases at V and 1 base at J, with 8 bases between. Per the germline V gene, CDR1 is GTSNPN and CDR2 is SVGIG (reference sequence). This CDR3 spans 12 amino acids. CDR3 in DNA: TGTGCCTGGTCTTGGGCGAACACTGAAGCTTTCTTT. This codes for CAWSWANTEAFF. Drawing the rest from reference TRBV30 and TRBJ1-1, the complete variable domain is SQTIHQWPATLVQPVGSPLSLECTVEGTSNPNLYWYRQAAGRGLQLLFYSVGIGQISSEVPQNLSASRPQDRQFILSSKKLLLSDSGFYLCAWSWANTEAFFGQGTRLTVV.

In DNA, the CDR3 is TGTGCCAGCAGTTCAGTGTACGAGCAGTACTTC. It specifies CASSSVYEQYF. This chain connects TRBV12-3 or TRBV12-4 to TRBJ2-7; D is ambiguous. Trimming cost V 4 bases and J 4 bases, with 5 bases left between them. The CDR3 sequence is 11 residues long.

The chain links TRBV29-1 to TRBJ2-1; D call uncertain. Trimming took off 4 bases at V and 10 bases at J, with 8 bases between the two ends. There are 10 residues in the CDR3. Germline CDR1 reads SQVTM; CDR2 reads ANQGSEA. CDR3 coding DNA: TGCAGCGTTGCTATCCTAGAGCAGTTCTTC. Protein: CSVAILEQFF.

The rearrangement links TRBV29-1 to TRBJ2-1, with D possibly TRBD1 on 6 matching bases. Germline lookup yields CDR1 SQVTM and CDR2 ANQGSEA. The CDR3 has 13 residues. The V and J ends lost 6 bases and 2 bases respectively, with 11 bases between them. The CDR3 here is CSVRGQTYNEQFF. CDR3 bases: TGCAGCGTCCGTGGACAGACCTACAATGAGCAGTTCTTC.

A single count supports this clonotype. This chain joins TRBV6-2 or TRBV6-3 and TRBJ1-5; no firm D call. From germline, CDR1 is MNHEY and CDR2 SVGEGT. The CDR3 consists of 13 residues. Trimming left V 2 bases short and J 6 bases short, with 8 bases between. Here the CDR3 reads CASSYGSGQPQHF. The CDR3, as DNA: TGTGCCAGCAGTTACGGGAGCGGTCAGCCCCAGCATTTT.